The clone carrying this T cell receptor (beta chain) showed up just a few times. Orbital computed tomography, thyroid ultrasound, serum thyroxine and TRAb, and clinical symptoms together informed the diagnoses. This sample stems from a study of T cells in Graves' hyperthyroidism and ophthalmopathy. TCR beta CDR3 region amplification was performed from RNA transcripts. The HTBI primer set drove a first-round RT-PCR of the TCR CDR3. From the multiplex PCR reads, TCRdb called clonotypes with MiXCR, one entry per CDR3 protein. Seen here are approximately 330,000 distinct CDR3 sequences, around a sixth observed once, and the top ten hold about 53%. From germline, CDR1 is SNHLY and CDR2 FYNNEI. Between the trimmed V and J ends, which lost 6 bases and 3 bases, there was a span of 18 bases. The CDR3 runs to 15 residues.

Sample: blood. This sequence originates from a woman in her fifties or sixties with Graves' hyperthyroidism. This chain connects TRBV2 to TRBJ2-7; no clear D gene. The CDR3 nucleotides are TGTGCCAGCAGGGCCCCGGTGAGCCGGAGCTACGAGCAGTACGTC. Translated: CASRAPVSRSYEQYV.